The entry below gives a single T cell receptor beta chain sequence along with its context. The data were taken from a study of blood T cell repertoires in COVID-19. As for the study in general: Sites across the United States, Italy and Spain contributed samples from acute and convalescent COVID-19. The cDNA or gDNA used as material had been derived from T cells, B-cell-depleted T cells, or PBMCs.

Germline V gene lookup returns CDR1 SEHNR and CDR2 FQNEAQ (reference sequence). This CDR3 contains 15 residues. Trimming shortened V by 1 base and J by 0 bases, and 7 bases separated the two germline ends. Sequenced by immunoSEQ multiplex PCR; TCRdb stores in-frame clones only, minus some. The sample carries 350,000 to 450,000 clones, around 89% recorded once. Patients in Seattle were enrolled during active infection, then followed longitudinally. The sequencing input was peripheral blood. The chain uses TRBV7-9 and TRBJ1-3; D unresolved. This clonotype was obtained from a middle-aged woman with COVID-19, enrolled during active disease. CDR3 sequence: CASSLEMSSGNTIYF. Written as DNA, the CDR3 is TGTGCCAGCAGCTTAGAAATGAGCTCTGGAAACACCATATATTTT. Full variable domain (outside the CDR3, taken from reference TRBV7-9 and TRBJ1-3): DTGVSQNPRHKITKRGQNVTFRCDPISEHNRLYWYRQTLGQGPEFLTYFQNEAQLEKSRLLSDRFSAERPKGSFSTLEIQRTEQGDSAMYLCASSLEMSSGNTIYFGEGSWLTVV.